Each of the 4 T cell receptor beta chains below was sequenced from the same sample in a study of radiation and T cells in renal cell carcinoma (TCRdb year 2020). The receptor library was made with the immunoSEQ multiplex PCR assay. Here the immuneACCESS table is served through TCRdb, limited to in-frame sequences with V and J called. Missing clones are a known gap in these copies; in checked studies unresolved V genes cover under half, and the rest lacks a known reason. The sample table lists roughly 160,000 clones, 88% of them with a count of one. The ten largest clones represent approximately 10% of the sample. The time point label corresponds to: blood 4 weeks post-SBRT, at nephrectomy. What this sample's treatment or condition label stands for: 15 Gy SBRT to primary tumor, nephrectomy 4 weeks later. The sequenced sample was blood, obtained from a patient whose treatment included radiotherapy and nephrectomy. The receptor source for this set is a woman in her forties or fifties with renal cell carcinoma.

CDR3 in amino acids: CASGTVTSNTQYF. CDR3 DNA sequence: TGTGCCAGCGGGACAGTGACAAGCAATACGCAGTATTTT. The chain recombines TRBV2 with TRBJ2-3; 7 bases match TRBD1. This CDR3 is built from 13 residues. Germline trimming cut 8 bases from V and 7 bases from J; bases unmatched to any gene: 9. CDR1 and CDR2 (germline): SNHLY, FYNNEI. Supplemented by reference TRBV2 and TRBJ2-3, the full variable domain reads EPEVTQTPSHQVTQMGQEVILRCVPISNHLYFYWYRQILGQKVEFLVSFYNNEISEKSEIFDDQFSVERPDGSNFTLKIRSTKLEDSAMYFCASGTVTSNTQYFGPGTRLTVL.

The gene calls are TRBV19 and TRBJ2-7, with 8 positions matching TRBD1. Germline V gene sequence: CDR1 LNHDA, CDR2 SQIVND (reference sequence). V trimming: 9 bases; J trimming: 6 bases; junction bases outside the gene matches: 10. The length of the CDR3 is 13 residues. CDR3: CASLSRQGAEQYF. The CDR3 region has the DNA TGTGCCAGCCTTAGTAGGCAGGGGGCCGAGCAGTACTTC.

The genes are TRBV11-2 and TRBJ1-1; a weak D match, TRBD1 (5 bases). This CDR3 has 18 residues. Germline V gene lookup returns CDR1 SGHAT and CDR2 FQNNGV. Trimming pared 5 bases from V and 3 bases from J, leaving 25 bases between. The CDR3 nucleotides are TGTGCCAGCAGCGTCCCCGTACAGTTTGGGGACGCCCACACTGAAGCTTTCTTT. It translates to CASSVPVQFGDAHTEAFF.

Note on this clone: No DNA is shown, since the ends of the CDR3 on it are uncertain; the CDR3 is the one TCRdb lists. The chain joins TRBV6-5 to TRBJ1-1. Including both end residues, the CDR3 is 12 amino acids long. Germline-derived CDR1 and CDR2 are MNHEY and SVGAGI. CDR3 sequence: CASSSSDTEAFF.